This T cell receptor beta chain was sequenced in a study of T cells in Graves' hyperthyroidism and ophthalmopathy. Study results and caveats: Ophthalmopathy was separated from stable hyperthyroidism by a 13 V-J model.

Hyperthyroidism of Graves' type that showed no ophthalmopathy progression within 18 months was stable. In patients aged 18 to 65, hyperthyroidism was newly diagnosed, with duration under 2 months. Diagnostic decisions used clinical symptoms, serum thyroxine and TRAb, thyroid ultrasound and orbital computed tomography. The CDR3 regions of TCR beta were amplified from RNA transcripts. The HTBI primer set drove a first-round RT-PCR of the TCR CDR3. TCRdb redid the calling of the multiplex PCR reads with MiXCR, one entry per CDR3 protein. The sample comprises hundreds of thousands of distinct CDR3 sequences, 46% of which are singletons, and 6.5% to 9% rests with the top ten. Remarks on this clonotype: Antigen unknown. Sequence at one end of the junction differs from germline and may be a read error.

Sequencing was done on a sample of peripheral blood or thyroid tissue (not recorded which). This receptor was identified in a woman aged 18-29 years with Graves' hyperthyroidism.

The CDR3 DNA reads TGTGCCCGCAGCAATACCCTCTCTGGGGCCAACGTCCTGACTTTC. Translation gives CARSNTLSGANVLTF. The V and J genes are TRBV2 and TRBJ2-6; D gene unclear. This CDR3 has 15 residues. Germline V gene data show CDR1 as SNHLY and CDR2 as FYNNEI.